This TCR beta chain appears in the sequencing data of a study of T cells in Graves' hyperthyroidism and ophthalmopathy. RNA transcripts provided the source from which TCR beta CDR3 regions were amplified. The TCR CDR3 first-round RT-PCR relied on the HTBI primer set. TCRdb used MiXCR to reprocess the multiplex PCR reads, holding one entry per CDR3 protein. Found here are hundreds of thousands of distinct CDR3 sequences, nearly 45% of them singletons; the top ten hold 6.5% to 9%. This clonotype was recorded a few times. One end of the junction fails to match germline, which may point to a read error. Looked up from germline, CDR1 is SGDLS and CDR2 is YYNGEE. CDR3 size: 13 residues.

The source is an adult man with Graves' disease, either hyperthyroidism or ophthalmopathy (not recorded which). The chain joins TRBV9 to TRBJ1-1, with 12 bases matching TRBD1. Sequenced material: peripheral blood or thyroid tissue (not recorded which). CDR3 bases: TGCGCCAGGGACAGGGGGCTGAGGACTGAAGCTTTCTTT. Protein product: CARDRGLRTEAFF.